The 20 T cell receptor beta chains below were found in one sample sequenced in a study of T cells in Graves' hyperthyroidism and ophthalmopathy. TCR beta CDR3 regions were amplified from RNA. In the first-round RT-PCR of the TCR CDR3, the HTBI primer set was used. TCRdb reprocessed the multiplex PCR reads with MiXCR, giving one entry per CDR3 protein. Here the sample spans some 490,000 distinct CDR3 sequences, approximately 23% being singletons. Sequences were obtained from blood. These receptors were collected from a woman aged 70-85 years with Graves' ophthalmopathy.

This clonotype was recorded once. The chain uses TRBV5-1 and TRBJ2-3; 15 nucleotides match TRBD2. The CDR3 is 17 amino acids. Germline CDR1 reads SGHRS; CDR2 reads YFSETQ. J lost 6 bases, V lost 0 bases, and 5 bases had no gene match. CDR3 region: CASSLAGTSGRLDTQYF. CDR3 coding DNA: TGCGCCAGCAGCTTGGCCGGGACTAGCGGGAGGTTGGATACGCAGTATTTT.

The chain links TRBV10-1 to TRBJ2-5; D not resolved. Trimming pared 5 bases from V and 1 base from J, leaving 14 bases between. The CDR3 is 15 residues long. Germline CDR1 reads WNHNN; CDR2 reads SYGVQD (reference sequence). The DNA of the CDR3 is TGCGCCAGCAGTTTCGGTGGTGGTCGCCAAGAGACCCAGTACTTC. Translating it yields CASSFGGGRQETQYF.

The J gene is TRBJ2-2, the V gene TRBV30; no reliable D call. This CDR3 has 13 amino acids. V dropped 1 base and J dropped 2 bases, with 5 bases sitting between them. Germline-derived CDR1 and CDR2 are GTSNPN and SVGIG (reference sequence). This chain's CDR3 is CAWSDQNTGELFF. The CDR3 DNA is TGTGCCTGGAGTGACCAAAACACCGGGGAGCTGTTTTTT. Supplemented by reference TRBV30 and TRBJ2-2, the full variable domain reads SQTIHQWPATLVQPVGSPLSLECTVEGTSNPNLYWYRQAAGRGLQLLFYSVGIGQISSEVPQNLSASRPQDRQFILSSKKLLLSDSGFYLCAWSDQNTGELFFGEGSRLTVL.

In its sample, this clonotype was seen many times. The CDR3 sequence is CASSRTSGSETQYF. The DNA for the CDR3 is TGTGCCAGCAGCCGGACTAGCGGGAGTGAGACCCAGTACTTC. The chain is built from TRBV7-2 and TRBJ2-5; 13 bases agree with TRBD2. Trimming took 5 bases from V and 5 from J; bases not matched to a gene: 2. The germline gives CDR1 SGHTA, CDR2 FQGNSA. CDR3 size: 14 residues.

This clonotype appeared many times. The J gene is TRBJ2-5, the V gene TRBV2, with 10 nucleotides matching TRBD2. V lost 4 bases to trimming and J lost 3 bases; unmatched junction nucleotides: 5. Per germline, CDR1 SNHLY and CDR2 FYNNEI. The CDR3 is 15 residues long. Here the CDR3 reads CASSGASGRKETQYF. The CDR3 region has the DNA TGTGCCAGCAGTGGGGCTAGCGGGAGAAAAGAGACCCAGTACTTC. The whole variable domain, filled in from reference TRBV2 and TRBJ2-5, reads EPEVTQTPSHQVTQMGQEVILRCVPISNHLYFYWYRQILGQKVEFLVSFYNNEISEKSEIFDDQFSVERPDGSNFTLKIRSTKLEDSAMYFCASSGASGRKETQYFGPGTRLLVL.

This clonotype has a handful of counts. The CDR3 DNA reads TGTGCCAGCCGACTAGCGGGAGGGTCCAATGAGCAGTTCTTC. Translation gives CASRLAGGSNEQFF. V gene TRBV3-1 combines with J gene TRBJ2-1, with 14 bases fitting TRBD2. J gave up 6 bases and V 8 bases, and 3 bases lay outside the gene matches. Germline CDR1 is LGHDT and CDR2 is YNNKEL (reference sequence). CDR3 length: 14 amino acids.

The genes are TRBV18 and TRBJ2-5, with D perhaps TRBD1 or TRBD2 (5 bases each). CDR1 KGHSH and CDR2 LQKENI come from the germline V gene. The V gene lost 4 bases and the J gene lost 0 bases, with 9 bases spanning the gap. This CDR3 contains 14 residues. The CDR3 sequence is CASSLRGNQETQYF. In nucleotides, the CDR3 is TGTGCCAGCTCACTCCGGGGCAACCAAGAGACCCAGTACTTC.

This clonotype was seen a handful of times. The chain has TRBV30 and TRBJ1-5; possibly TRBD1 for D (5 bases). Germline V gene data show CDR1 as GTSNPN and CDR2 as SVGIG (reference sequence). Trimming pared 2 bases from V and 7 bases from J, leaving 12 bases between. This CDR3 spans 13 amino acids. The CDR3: CAWSNKGTQPQHF. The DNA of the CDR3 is TGTGCCTGGAGTAACAAGGGGACCCAGCCCCAGCATTTT.

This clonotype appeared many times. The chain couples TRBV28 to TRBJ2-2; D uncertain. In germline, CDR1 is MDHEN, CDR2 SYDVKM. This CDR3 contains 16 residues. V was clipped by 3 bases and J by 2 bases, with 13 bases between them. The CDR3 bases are TGTGCCAGCAGTTTGACACAGCCTTTTAACACCGGGGAGCTGTTTTTT. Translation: CASSLTQPFNTGELFF.

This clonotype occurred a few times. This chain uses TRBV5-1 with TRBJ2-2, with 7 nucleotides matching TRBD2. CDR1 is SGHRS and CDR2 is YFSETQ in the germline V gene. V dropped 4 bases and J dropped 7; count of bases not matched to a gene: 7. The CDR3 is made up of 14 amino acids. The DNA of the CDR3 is TGCGCCAGCAGCAACGGACTAGTTGACGGGGAGCTGTTTTTT. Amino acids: CASSNGLVDGELFF.

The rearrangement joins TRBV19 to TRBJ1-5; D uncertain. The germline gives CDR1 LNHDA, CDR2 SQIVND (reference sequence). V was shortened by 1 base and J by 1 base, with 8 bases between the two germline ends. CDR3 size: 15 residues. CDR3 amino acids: CASSIGGLSNQPQHF. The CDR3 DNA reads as TGTGCCAGTAGTATAGGAGGGTTGAGCAATCAGCCCCAGCATTTT.

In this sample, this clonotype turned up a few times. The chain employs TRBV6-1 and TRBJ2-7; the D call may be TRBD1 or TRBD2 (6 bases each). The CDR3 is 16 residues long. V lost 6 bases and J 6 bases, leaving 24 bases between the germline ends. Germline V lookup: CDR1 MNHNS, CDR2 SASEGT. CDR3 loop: CASSKGGTSVGREQYF. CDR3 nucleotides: TGTGCCAGCAGCAAAGGGGGGACCTCGGTCGGTCGCGAGCAGTACTTC.

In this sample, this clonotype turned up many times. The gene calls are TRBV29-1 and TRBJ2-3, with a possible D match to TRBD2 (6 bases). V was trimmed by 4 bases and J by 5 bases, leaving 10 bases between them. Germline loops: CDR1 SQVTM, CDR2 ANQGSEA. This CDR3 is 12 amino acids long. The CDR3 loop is CSVVQGGDTQYF. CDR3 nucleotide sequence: TGCAGCGTTGTTCAGGGAGGAGATACGCAGTATTTT.

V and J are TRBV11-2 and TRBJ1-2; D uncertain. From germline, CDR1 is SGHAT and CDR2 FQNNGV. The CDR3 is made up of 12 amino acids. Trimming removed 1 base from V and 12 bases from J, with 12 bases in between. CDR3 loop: CASSLGGSQHTF. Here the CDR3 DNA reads TGTGCCAGCAGCTTAGGTGGGTCTCAGCACACCTTC. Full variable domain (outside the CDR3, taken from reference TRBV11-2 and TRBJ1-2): EAGVAQSPRYKIIEKRQSVAFWCNPISGHATLYWYQQILGQGPKLLIQFQNNGVVDDSQLPKDRFSAERLKGVDSTLKIQPAKLEDSAVYLCASSLGGSQHTFGSGTRLTVV.

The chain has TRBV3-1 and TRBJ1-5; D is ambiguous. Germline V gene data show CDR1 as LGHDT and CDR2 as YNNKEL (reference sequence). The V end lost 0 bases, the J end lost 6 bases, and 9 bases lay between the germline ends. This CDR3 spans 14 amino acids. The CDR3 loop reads CASSQDTSSQPQHF. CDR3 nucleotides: TGTGCCAGCAGCCAAGATACTTCTAGTCAGCCCCAGCATTTT.

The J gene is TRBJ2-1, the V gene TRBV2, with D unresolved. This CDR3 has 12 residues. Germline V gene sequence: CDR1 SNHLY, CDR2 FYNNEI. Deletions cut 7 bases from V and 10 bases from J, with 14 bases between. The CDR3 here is CASNPSLGEQFF. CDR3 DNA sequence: TGTGCCAGCAACCCAAGTCTGGGGGAGCAGTTCTTC.

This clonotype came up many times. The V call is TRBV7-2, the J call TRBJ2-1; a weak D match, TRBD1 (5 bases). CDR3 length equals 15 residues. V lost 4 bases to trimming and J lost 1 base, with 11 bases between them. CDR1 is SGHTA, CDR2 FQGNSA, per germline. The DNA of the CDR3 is TGTGCCAGCAGCTCAGGGTCCCAATCCTACAATGAGCAGTTCTTC. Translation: CASSSGSQSYNEQFF.

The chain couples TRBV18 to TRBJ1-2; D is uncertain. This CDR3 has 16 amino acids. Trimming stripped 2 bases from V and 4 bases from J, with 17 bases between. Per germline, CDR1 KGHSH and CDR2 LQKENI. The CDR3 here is CASSPNSLGVGYGYTF. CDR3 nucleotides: TGTGCCAGCTCACCAAATAGTCTGGGCGTTGGCTATGGCTACACCTTC. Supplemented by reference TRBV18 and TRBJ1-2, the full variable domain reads NAGVMQNPRHLVRRRGQEARLRCSPMKGHSHVYWYRQLPEEGLKFMVYLQKENIIDESGMPKERFSAEFPKEGPSILRIQQVVRGDSAAYFCASSPNSLGVGYGYTFGSGTRLTVV.

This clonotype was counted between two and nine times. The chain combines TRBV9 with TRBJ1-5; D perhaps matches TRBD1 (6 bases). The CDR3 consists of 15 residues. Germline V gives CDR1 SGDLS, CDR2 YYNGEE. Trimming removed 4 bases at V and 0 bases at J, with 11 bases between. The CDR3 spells CASSRSGDSNQPQHF. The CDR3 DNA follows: TGTGCCAGCAGCCGATCAGGGGATAGCAATCAGCCCCAGCATTTT.

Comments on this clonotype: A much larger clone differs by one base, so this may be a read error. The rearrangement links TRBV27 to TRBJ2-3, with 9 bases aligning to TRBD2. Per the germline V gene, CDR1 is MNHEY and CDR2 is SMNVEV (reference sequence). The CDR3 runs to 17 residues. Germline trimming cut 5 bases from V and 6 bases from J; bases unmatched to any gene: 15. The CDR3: CASSPRLAARAMDTQYF. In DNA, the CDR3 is TGTGCCAGCAGTCCGCGACTAGCGGCCCGAGCCATGGATACGCAGTATTTT.